The rows below give T cell receptor beta chains drawn from one sample of a study of T cell changes during pregnancy in multiple sclerosis. The repertoire was sequenced with immunoSEQ multiplex PCR; TCRdb's copy has only in-frame clones and lacks some. This table has about 60,000 clones, 91% appearing once. The sample in question was peripheral blood, obtained before pregnancy. These receptors came from a female donor with multiple sclerosis, enrolled in a pregnancy study. The CDR3 runs from the conserved cysteine through the conserved F or W. D genes are given only for firm matches. Size values are once, few and many counts, or a class for expanded clones, and some rows have none.

>.|TRBV19|once|TRBJ2-7
TGTGCCAGTAGTACACTAGGGAGCGAGCAGTACTTC
CASSTLGSEQYF
>TRBD2|TRBV12-5|.|TRBJ2-7
TGTGCTAGTGGTGTGCAGCGGGGGGCGGACGAGCAGTACTTC
CASGVQRGADEQYF
>.|TRBV7-3|.|TRBJ1-1
TGTGCCAGCAGCCTCTACGACGCGGGTGAAGCTTTCTTT
CASSLYDAGEAFF
>TRBD1|TRBV7-2|.|TRBJ1-1
TGTGCCAGCAGCTGGAGGGGACAGGGGGCGAACACTGAAGCTTTCTTT
CASSWRGQGANTEAFF
>TRBD1|TRBV27|.|TRBJ1-2
TGTGCCAGCAGGGTTCGACAGGGCGCCAACTATGGCTACACCTTC
CASRVRQGANYGYTF
>TRBD1|TRBV19|.|TRBJ1-2
TGTGCCAGTACCCCCGACAGGGTCCCACGGGGCTACACCTTC
CASTPDRVPRGYTF
>.|TRBV6-6|once|TRBJ1-5
TGTGCCAGCAGCTTTGGCAGGGCCAGCAATCAGCCCCAGCATTTT
CASSFGRASNQPQHF
>.|TRBV27|.|TRBJ1-5
TGTGCCAGCAGTCAGCGTAAGGCCCCAAATCAGCCCCAGCATTTT
CASSQRKAPNQPQHF
>.|TRBV10-3|.|TRBJ1-1
TGTGCCATCAGTGGGGCCACTGAAGCTTTCTTT
CAISGATEAFF
>TRBD1|TRBV7-9|.|TRBJ2-7
TGTGCCAGCAGGCTGGGACAGGGGTCCTACGAGCAGTACTTC
CASRLGQGSYEQYF
>.|TRBV5-6|.|TRBJ1-1
TGTGCCAGCTCTCAGGGCACTGAAGCTTTCTTT
CASSQGTEAFF
>TRBD1|TRBV10-3|.|TRBJ1-2
TGTGCCATCAGCGCCGGGACAGGAAACTATGGCTACACCTTC
CAISAGTGNYGYTF
>TRBD2|TRBV10-2|.|TRBJ2-3
TGCGCCAGCAGTGACGAACGGGGGGGCCGAGTCACCACAGATACGCAGTATTTT
CASSDERGGRVTTDTQYF
>.|TRBV20-1|.|TRBJ1-1
TGCAGTGCTATGAGGGACACTGAAGCTTTCTTT
CSAMRDTEAFF
>.|TRBV7-9|.|TRBJ1-6
TGTGCCAGCAGCTTAGTGAGACGGGTACGGAATTCACCCCTCCACTTT
CASSLVRRVRNSPLHF
>TRBD2|TRBV9|.|TRBJ2-3
TGTGCCAGCAGCGTATCTGGGACTAGAAGTGATACGCAGTATTTT
CASSVSGTRSDTQYF
>.|TRBV12-5|.|TRBJ1-1
TGTGCTAGTGGTTTGGGACAGGTCAAGGGTGAAGCTTTCTTT
CASGLGQVKGEAFF
>.|TRBV6-5|.|TRBJ2-6
TGTGCCAGCAGTTACGGGGCCTCTGGGGCCAACGTCCTGACTTTC
CASSYGASGANVLTF
>TRBD1|TRBV18|.|TRBJ1-2
TGTGCCAACTCACCGGACAGGAACTATGGCTACACCTTC
CANSPDRNYGYTF
>.|TRBV11-3|.|TRBJ1-1
TGTGCCAGCAGCGGGGGGACTGAAGCTTTCTTT
CASSGGTEAFF
>TRBD2|TRBV5-1|.|TRBJ2-5
TGCGCCAGCAGCGGATCTAGCGGGGGGGCAGAGACCCAGTACTTC
CASSGSSGGAETQYF
>.|TRBV2|few|TRBJ1-6
TGTGCCAGCAGTGAGGGCAGACATTCACCCCTCCACTTT
CASSEGRHSPLHF
>TRBD2|TRBV10-3|.|TRBJ2-3
TGTGCCATCAGTTCTGGACTAGCGGGGGCCACAGATACGCAGTATTTT
CAISSGLAGATDTQYF
>TRBD1|TRBV9|once|TRBJ2-7
TGTGCCAGCAGCGTAGGTGGCAGGGGGATGGGGGAGCAGTACTTC
CASSVGGRGMGEQYF
>TRBD1|TRBV7-2|.|TRBJ1-2
TGTGCCAGCAGCTACAGGGGAGGTGGCTACACCTTC
CASSYRGGGYTF
>.|TRBV18|.|TRBJ2-1
TGTGCCAGCTCACCGGACTTTTCGCAGTTCTTC
CASSPDFSQFF
>.|TRBV18|few|TRBJ1-1
TGTGCCAGCTCTTCGACTCGGACTGAAGCTTTCTTT
CASSSTRTEAFF
>.|TRBV19|.|TRBJ2-2
TGTGCCAGTAGTAGGCCCACCGGGGAGCTGTTTTTT
CASSRPTGELFF
>.|TRBV18|once|TRBJ1-6
TGTGCCAGCTCACCACGCCCGGTGAGCTCCTATAATTCACCCCTCCACTTT
CASSPRPVSSYNSPLHF
>TRBD2|TRBV7-2|.|TRBJ2-3
TGTGCCAGCAGCTTAGAAAGGACTAGCGGGAAGGGCGATACGCAGTATTTT
CASSLERTSGKGDTQYF
>TRBD1|TRBV7-2|.|TRBJ1-1
TGTGCCAGCAGCTTATCCAGGGGGCAAAACACTGAAGCTTTCTTT
CASSLSRGQNTEAFF
>TRBD2|TRBV7-8|.|TRBJ2-5
TGTGCCAGCAGCTTAGGTAGCGGGGGTGAGACCCAGTACTTC
CASSLGSGGETQYF
>.|TRBV4-1|.|TRBJ2-5
TGCGCCAGCAGCCAAGGATCGGGGGTAGAGACCCAGTACTTC
CASSQGSGVETQYF
>.|TRBV4-3|.|TRBJ2-7
TGCGCCAGCAGCCAAGATCTCTTCGGGGGGCTCTTAGGGCCTGAGCAGTACTTC
CASSQDLFGGLLGPEQYF
>TRBD1|TRBV19|once|TRBJ1-2
TGTGCCAGTAGTCTCGGGACAGGTGTCGGCTATGGCTACACCTTC
CASSLGTGVGYGYTF
>.|TRBV9|.|TRBJ2-6
TGTGCCAGCAGCGTAGGGAAGAGGCTAAGGGCCAACGTCCTGACTTTC
CASSVGKRLRANVLTF
>TRBD1|TRBV7-8|.|TRBJ2-7
TGTGCCAGCAGCTTAGCGGAGGCAGGGGGCGTTGAGCAGTACTTC
CASSLAEAGGVEQYF
>TRBD1|TRBV18|.|TRBJ1-4
TGTGCCAGCTCACCTGGGACAGGGGGCGATGAAAAACTGTTTTTT
CASSPGTGGDEKLFF
>.|TRBV5-4|few|TRBJ2-7
TGTGCCAGCAGCTTGGCGGCAGGCTCCTACGAGCAGTACTTC
CASSLAAGSYEQYF
>.|TRBV5-6|.|TRBJ1-5
TGTGCCAGCAGCTTCCAAGTCTATAGCAATCAGCCCCAGCATTTT
CASSFQVYSNQPQHF
>.|TRBV6-1|.|TRBJ2-3
TGTGCCAGCAGGGGGGGGAGGGGGGCAGATACGCAGTATTTT
CASRGGRGADTQYF
>TRBD2|TRBV7-2|.|TRBJ2-1
TGTGCCAGCAGCTTAGGGCTAGCGGGGGGGCCCTTCTCTGAGCAGTTCTTC
CASSLGLAGGPFSEQFF
>TRBD2|TRBV6-4|few|TRBJ2-3
TGTGCCAGCAGTGACTCTAGCGGGGGCACAGATACGCAGTATTTT
CASSDSSGGTDTQYF
>.|TRBV29-1|.|TRBJ1-3
TGCAGCGTTGACGGGGGGTTTGGAAACACCATATATTTT
CSVDGGFGNTIYF
>.|TRBV2|.|TRBJ1-5
TGTGCCAGCAGTGACAGGAATAGCAATCAGCCCCAGCATTTT
CASSDRNSNQPQHF
>TRBD1|TRBV5-5|.|TRBJ2-4
TGTGCCAGCAGCTTGGGAGACAGGGGGCCCAGCATTCAGTACTTC
CASSLGDRGPSIQYF
>TRBD1|TRBV7-6|.|TRBJ2-1
TGTGCCAGCAGATTTGGACAGGGCGCCTACAATGAGCAGTTCTTC
CASRFGQGAYNEQFF
>.|TRBV20-1|.|TRBJ1-3
TGCAGTGCTCGGAGTGGAAACACCATATATTTT
CSARSGNTIYF
>.|TRBV19|.|TRBJ1-4
TGTGCCAGTAGTATCATCTCAGGAGGTAATGAAAAACTGTTTTTT
CASSIISGGNEKLFF
>.|TRBV5-1|.|TRBJ1-2
TGCGCCAGCAGCTTGGGACTCCTAAGGGGCTACACCTTC
CASSLGLLRGYTF
>.|TRBV4-2|.|TRBJ1-2
TGTGCCAGCAGCAACCCACAGGTTTCTAACTATGGCTACACCTTC
CASSNPQVSNYGYTF
>.|TRBV4-2|.|TRBJ2-5
TGTGCCAGCAGCCAAGATGGCAACAGGGTACCCCAGTACTTC
CASSQDGNRVPQYF